The source of this TCR beta chain is a study of response to subunit inactivated influenza vaccine. Overall study results and limits: The study's authors posited that every seasonal influenza vaccination enlists few new T cells.

TCRdb analysed the RT-PCR reads with MiXCR anew, one entry per CDR3 protein. The sample has 650,000 to 800,000 distinct CDR3 sequences, about 15% seen once. As concerns this clonotype: Its target is unknown.

CDR3 length: 16 residues. The germline gives CDR1 LGHNA, CDR2 YNFKEQ. Trimming removed 1 base from V and 0 bases from J; junction bases left unmatched: 3. Sequenced material: PBMCs from blood, taken around 14 days before vaccination. V gene TRBV4-2 combines with J gene TRBJ2-3, with 8 bases matching TRBD2. This receptor was obtained from a man aged 45-60 years who received an inactivated influenza vaccine. DNA for the CDR3: TGTGCCAGCAGCCAAGGGACTAGCAGTAGCACAGATACGCAGTATTTT. Translated, it gives CASSQGTSSSTDTQYF.